This section outlines one T cell receptor (beta chain) sequence together with its context. The entry originates in a study of T-cell memory formation after mild COVID-19. One entry per CDR3 protein, called by TCRdb with MiXCR from the 5' RACE reads. Of hundreds of thousands of distinct CDR3 sequences listed, 15% to 20% are singletons. The CDR3 loop spans 17 amino acids. The rearrangement joins TRBV12-2 to TRBJ2-5; TRBD1, the table's D call, lacks a check against the DNA. TRBV12-2 is designated a pseudogene. This clonotype was obtained from an adult woman who had mild COVID-19 (a few samples of this study predate the infection). Cell type and time point are not known. Material: PBMCs or a T cell subset sorted from them (not recorded which). This CDR3 reads CASRLSGQGAGSETQYF. The CDR3 bases are TGTGCAAGTCGCTTGTCGGGACAGGGGGCGGGTTCGGAGACCCAGTACTTC.